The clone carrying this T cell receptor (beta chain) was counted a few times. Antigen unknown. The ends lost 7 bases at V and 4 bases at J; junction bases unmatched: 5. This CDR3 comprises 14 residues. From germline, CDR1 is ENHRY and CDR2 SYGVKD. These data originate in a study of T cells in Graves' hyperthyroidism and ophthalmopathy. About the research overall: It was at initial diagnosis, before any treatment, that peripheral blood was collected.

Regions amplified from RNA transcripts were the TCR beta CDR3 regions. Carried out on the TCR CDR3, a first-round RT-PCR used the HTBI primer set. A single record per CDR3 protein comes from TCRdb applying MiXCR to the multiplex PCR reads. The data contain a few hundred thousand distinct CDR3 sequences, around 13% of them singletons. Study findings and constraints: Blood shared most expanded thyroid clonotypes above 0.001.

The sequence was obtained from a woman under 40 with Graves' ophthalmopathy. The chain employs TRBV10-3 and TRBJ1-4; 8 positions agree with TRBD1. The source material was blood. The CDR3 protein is CAITGTGRNEKLFF. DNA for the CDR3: TGTGCCATCACTGGGACAGGCCGTAATGAAAAACTGTTTTTT.